This TCR beta chain was sequenced for a study of cytomegalovirus exposure and HLA in healthy donors. This clone showed up just a few times. Its antigen is still unknown. Amplification used 60 Vbeta primers and 13 Jbeta primers. Only in-frame clones appear in the TCRdb table, and some are missing; sequencing was by immunoSEQ multiplex PCR. The sample has roughly 180,000 clones, around four fifths seen once. Study-level points and caveats: A later analysis showed TCR association rates differing by HLA locus, peaking at DRB1 and lowest at HLA-C.

This CDR3 is built from 17 residues. Germline V lookup: CDR1 MGHRA, CDR2 YSYEKL. J gave up 4 bases and V 7 bases, and 11 bases lay outside the gene matches. This receptor was taken from a man aged 25 to 45 in good health and CMV-seronegative. This chain joins TRBV4-1 and TRBJ2-3; 13 nucleotides align to TRBD2. Sequencing input: PBMCs. The CDR3, as DNA: TGCGCCAGCACCCAGGAGGGGACTAGCGGGACAGCAGATACGCAGTATTTT. It specifies CASTQEGTSGTADTQYF.